These 15 T cell receptor beta chains came from one sample sequenced in a study of OX40 agonist ivuxolimab in advanced cancers. Here immunoSEQ multiplex PCR was the method, and the copy in TCRdb shows in-frame clones only, minus some. The sample yields about 98,000 clones, roughly 93% seen once. The material was CD4+ or CD8+ T cells sorted from blood, obtained in a trial of the OX40 agonist ivuxolimab. Receptor source: an adult with an advanced solid tumor such as melanoma, head and neck, liver or kidney cancer.

This CDR3 is CASSSRGENQPQHF. The CDR3 DNA follows: TGTGCCAGCAGCTCTCGAGGAGAGAATCAGCCCCAGCATTTT. The chain joins TRBV9 to TRBJ1-5; D call uncertain. V lost 4 bases and J lost 4, with 12 bases in between. The CDR3 consists of 14 residues. Germline V lookup: CDR1 SGDLS, CDR2 YYNGEE.

The J gene is TRBJ2-3, the V gene TRBV5-1, with TRBD2 as a possible D gene (6 bases). Germline-derived CDR1 and CDR2 are SGHRS and YFSETQ. V gave up 2 bases and J gave up 5 bases, with 9 bases separating them. CDR3 length: 13 residues. This CDR3 is CASSLMGGDTQYF. Here the CDR3 DNA reads TGCGCCAGCAGCTTAATGGGGGGAGATACGCAGTATTTT.

The V gene is TRBV30, the J gene TRBJ2-3, with D possibly matching TRBD1 (5 bases). The V gene lost 1 base and the J gene lost 0 bases, with 17 bases spanning the gap. Germline CDR1 and CDR2: GTSNPN and SVGIG (reference sequence). The length of the CDR3 is 17 residues. DNA for the CDR3: TGTGCCTGGAGTGGAGGCTTTGGGGCCCCGAGCACAGATACGCAGTATTTT. Residues: CAWSGGFGAPSTDTQYF.

The genes are TRBV7-2 and TRBJ2-7; 14 nucleotides line up with TRBD2. The ends lost 5 bases at V and 5 bases at J; junction bases unmatched: 5. Per the germline V gene, CDR1 is SGHTA and CDR2 is FQGNSA. The CDR3 is 15 residues long. The CDR3 sequence is CASSIGLAGGDEQYV. CDR3 nucleotide sequence: TGTGCCAGCAGCATAGGACTAGCGGGAGGCGACGAGCAGTACGTC.

V and J are TRBV6-6 and TRBJ1-2; 9 nucleotides agree with TRBD1. CDR1 is MNHNY, CDR2 SVGAGI, per germline (reference sequence). V shed 6 bases, J shed 8 bases, and the junction held 10 bases outside the gene matches. The CDR3 loop spans 14 amino acids. The CDR3 DNA follows: TGTGCCAGCAGCCCGGACAGGGGAGTGGGCGGCTACACCTTC. Its translation is CASSPDRGVGGYTF.

This rearrangement joins TRBV28 to TRBJ2-7, with D unclear. Trimming stripped 4 bases from V and 4 bases from J, with 14 bases between. The CDR3 is 14 residues long. Germline values: CDR1 MDHEN, CDR2 SYDVKM. This chain's CDR3 is CASSSTTSRYEQYV. The DNA of the CDR3 is TGTGCCAGCAGTTCGACGACATCGCGATACGAGCAGTACGTC.

The rearrangement joins TRBV6-5 to TRBJ2-4; 7 bases align to TRBD2. The V gene end was trimmed by 5 bases and the J gene end by 6 bases; junction bases not matched to a gene: 10. The CDR3 contains 15 residues. Per germline, CDR1 MNHEY and CDR2 SVGAGI. The CDR3 sequence: CASSPGGKGGNIQYF. The CDR3 region has the DNA TGTGCCAGCAGTCCGGGGGGAAAGGGTGGAAACATTCAGTACTTC.

The V call is TRBV10-1, the J call TRBJ2-1; 7 positions match TRBD2. Germline V lookup: CDR1 WNHNN, CDR2 SYGVQD (reference sequence). This CDR3 region has 15 residues. Trimming at V came to 2 bases and at J to 0 bases, leaving 1 base not matched to a gene. In DNA form, the CDR3 reads TGCGCCAGCAGTGAGCTAGCGGCCTCCTACAATGAGCAGTTCTTC. It specifies CASSELAASYNEQFF.

This clone appeared a few times. The rearrangement uses TRBV4-1 and TRBJ1-6; TRBD1 aligns across 8 bases. The CDR3 runs 16 residues. CDR1 MGHRA and CDR2 YSYEKL come from the germline V gene. With V trimmed by 0 bases and J by 9 bases, 7 bases remained unmatched. Written as DNA, the CDR3 is TGCGCCAGCAGCCAAGATCCCGGACAGGGCCGTTCACCCCTCCACTTT. Its protein product is CASSQDPGQGRSPLHF.

The chain is built from TRBV28 and TRBJ2-5; D unclear. The V end was cut by 3 bases, the J end by 4 bases, with 9 bases between. The CDR3 covers 13 residues. Germline assignment: CDR1 MDHEN and CDR2 SYDVKM. The CDR3 nucleotides are TGTGCCAGCAGTTTGGTCCACGGAGAGACCCAGTACTTC. It encodes CASSLVHGETQYF.

The rearrangement uses TRBV27 and TRBJ2-3; D could derive from TRBD1 or TRBD2 (5 bases each). This CDR3 spans 15 amino acids. Germline-derived CDR1 and CDR2 are MNHEY and SMNVEV (reference sequence). Trimming cost V 3 bases and J 2 bases, with 12 bases left between them. CDR3 protein: CASSLGPTDTDTQYF. For the CDR3, the DNA is TGTGCCAGCAGTTTGGGACCGACAGACACAGATACGCAGTATTTT.

This chain uses TRBV30 with TRBJ1-3; TRBD1 agrees at 9 bases. CDR3 length equals 14 residues. Germline assignment: CDR1 GTSNPN and CDR2 SVGIG (reference sequence). After removal of 5 bases from V and 4 bases from J, the junction contained 6 bases not matched to a gene. CDR3 sequence: CAWGPGQGGNTIYF. The DNA for the CDR3 is TGTGCCTGGGGCCCTGGACAGGGGGGAAACACCATATATTTT. The complete variable domain, with remaining parts taken from reference TRBV30 and TRBJ1-3, reads SQTIHQWPATLVQPVGSPLSLECTVEGTSNPNLYWYRQAAGRGLQLLFYSVGIGQISSEVPQNLSASRPQDRQFILSSKKLLLSDSGFYLCAWGPGQGGNTIYFGEGSWLTVV.

V and J are TRBV5-4 and TRBJ2-1, with 14 bases fitting TRBD2. The germline V gene encodes CDR1 SGHNT and CDR2 YYREEE (reference sequence). The CDR3 has 16 residues. Unmatched junction bases numbered 8, after V lost 4 bases and J lost 8 bases. Here the CDR3 DNA reads TGTGCCAGCAGCCAGGGACTAGCGGGAGCGAGGTATGAGCAGTTCTTC. As protein: CASSQGLAGARYEQFF.

CDR3 DNA sequence: TGCGCCAGCAGCCCCCCAGCAGATACGCAGTATTTT. Protein sequence: CASSPPADTQYF. The rearrangement joins TRBV5-1 to TRBJ2-3; no reliable D call. Germline-derived CDR1 and CDR2 are SGHRS and YFSETQ. Trimming took 4 bases from V and 4 from J, leaving 7 bases between them. This CDR3 spans 12 amino acids.

Here the CDR3 reads CASSLRRSFSGNTIYF. The CDR3 nucleotides are TGTGCCAGCAGCTTGAGACGTTCTTTCTCTGGAAACACCATATATTTT. The rearrangement links TRBV11-2 to TRBJ1-3; D unresolved. Trimming pared 3 bases from V and 0 bases from J, leaving 12 bases between. Germline loops: CDR1 SGHAT, CDR2 FQNNGV. The CDR3 is made up of 16 amino acids.